This is a list of T cell receptor beta chains from one sample in a study of T cell repertoires in cytomegalovirus infection. Using its own MiXCR run on the reads, TCRdb lists one record per CDR3 protein. The sample lists some 180,000 distinct CDR3 sequences, about a sixth occurring once. Sequenced: CD8+ T cells from PBMCs. Receptors originate from a human donor in good health (CMV status not recorded). Some clones in this sample may be carry-over from other donors' samples. Each CDR3 is given with its conserved first and last residue.

v_gene,j_gene,CDR3aa
TRBV6-1,TRBJ2-1,CASSTGTGRNEQFF
TRBV7-2,TRBJ2-5,CASSLDRGPGETQYF
TRBV7-9,TRBJ2-1,CASSSAHGGGYNEQFF
TRBV5-6,TRBJ2-7,CASTARSYEQYF
TRBV6-2/TRBV6-3,TRBJ1-2,CASSYDIRDRVPGYTF
TRBV7-6,TRBJ2-1,CASSPRAGRGDYNEQFF
TRBV15,TRBJ2-2,CATPAQENTGELFF
TRBV30,TRBJ1-3,CAWSVRPGTRGNTIYF
TRBV13,TRBJ1-1,CASSSTGKNTEAFF
TRBV7-2,TRBJ2-7,CASSDTASYEQYF
TRBV7-9,TRBJ2-1,CASSLGGSNEQFF
TRBV7-8,TRBJ2-1,CALMGGIHNEQFF
TRBV6-2/TRBV6-3,TRBJ2-2,CANSYNRDNQRSGELFF
TRBV5-1,TRBJ1-1,CASSWTGQVGTEAFF
TRBV12-3/TRBV12-4,TRBJ1-6,CASSSTGSSYNSPLHF
TRBV6-2/TRBV6-3,TRBJ2-1,CASRLAGVYNEQFF
TRBV2,TRBJ2-1,CASRPRGQGESVIYNEQFF
TRBV7-2,TRBJ2-1,CASRATGLSLSYNEQFF
TRBV7-2,TRBJ1-5,CASSLAPQGNQPQHF
TRBV7-6,TRBJ2-7,CASSLLGDTYEQYF
TRBV6-2/TRBV6-3,TRBJ2-5,CASSYTGTETQETQYF
TRBV6-2/TRBV6-3,TRBJ1-5,CASDIVWDSNQPQHF
TRBV28,TRBJ2-7,CASSGTLGVKYEQYF
TRBV6-2/TRBV6-3,TRBJ2-7,CASSRLLSPRSWDF
TRBV6-2/TRBV6-3,TRBJ1-2,CASSPPGGMLLGSSYGYTF
TRBV12-3/TRBV12-4,TRBJ2-1,CASSFSGLAGNEQFF
TRBV6-8,TRBJ2-7,CASSYILNYEQYF
TRBV10-3,TRBJ2-3,CAISLTSGAPTDTQYF
TRBV7-2,TRBJ1-1,CASSLMGPLTEAFF